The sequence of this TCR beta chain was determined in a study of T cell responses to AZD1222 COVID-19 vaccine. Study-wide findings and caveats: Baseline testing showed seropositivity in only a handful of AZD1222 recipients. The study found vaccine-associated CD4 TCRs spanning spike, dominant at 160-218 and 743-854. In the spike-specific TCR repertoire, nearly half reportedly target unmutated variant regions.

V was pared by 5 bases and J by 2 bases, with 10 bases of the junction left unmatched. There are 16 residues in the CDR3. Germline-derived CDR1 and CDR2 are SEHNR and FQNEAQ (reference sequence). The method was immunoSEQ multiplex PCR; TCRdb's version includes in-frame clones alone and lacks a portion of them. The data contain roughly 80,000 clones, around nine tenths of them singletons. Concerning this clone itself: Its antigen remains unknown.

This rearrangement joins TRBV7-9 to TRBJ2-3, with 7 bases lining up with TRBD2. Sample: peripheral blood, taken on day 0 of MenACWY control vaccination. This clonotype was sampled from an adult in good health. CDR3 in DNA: TGTGCCAGCAGCCCGTGGGCGGGAGAGGACACAGATACGCAGTATTTT. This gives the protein CASSPWAGEDTDTQYF.